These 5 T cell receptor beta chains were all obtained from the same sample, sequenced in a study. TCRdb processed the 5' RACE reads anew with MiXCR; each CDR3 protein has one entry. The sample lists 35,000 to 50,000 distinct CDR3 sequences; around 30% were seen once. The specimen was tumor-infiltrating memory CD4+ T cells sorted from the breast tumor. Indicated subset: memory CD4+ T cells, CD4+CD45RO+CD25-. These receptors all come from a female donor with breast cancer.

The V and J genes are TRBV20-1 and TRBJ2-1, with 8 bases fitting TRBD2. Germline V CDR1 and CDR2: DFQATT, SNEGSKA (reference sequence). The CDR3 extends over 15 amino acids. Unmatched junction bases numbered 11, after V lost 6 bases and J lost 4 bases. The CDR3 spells CSAAPPGGDYNEQFF. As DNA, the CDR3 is TGCAGTGCCGCTCCCCCCGGGGGGGATTACAATGAGCAGTTCTTC.

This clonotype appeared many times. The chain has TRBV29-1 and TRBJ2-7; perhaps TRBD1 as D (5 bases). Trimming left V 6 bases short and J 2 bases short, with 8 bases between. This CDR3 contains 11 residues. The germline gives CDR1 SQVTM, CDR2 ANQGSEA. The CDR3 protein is CSVQAAYEQYF. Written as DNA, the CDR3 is TGCAGCGTACAGGCCGCCTACGAGCAGTACTTC.

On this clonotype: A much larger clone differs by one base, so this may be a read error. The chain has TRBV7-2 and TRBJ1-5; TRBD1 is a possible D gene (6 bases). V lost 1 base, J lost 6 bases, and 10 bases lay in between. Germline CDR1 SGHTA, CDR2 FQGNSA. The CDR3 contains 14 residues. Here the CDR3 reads CTSSLGGGFQPQHF. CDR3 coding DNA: TGTACCAGCAGCTTAGGAGGGGGGTTTCAGCCCCAGCATTTT.

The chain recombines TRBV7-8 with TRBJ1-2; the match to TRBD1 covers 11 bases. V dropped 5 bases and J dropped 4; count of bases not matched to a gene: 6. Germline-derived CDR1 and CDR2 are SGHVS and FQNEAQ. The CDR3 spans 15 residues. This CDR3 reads CASSVGQGAGYGYTF. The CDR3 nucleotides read TGTGCCAGCAGCGTAGGACAGGGGGCCGGCTATGGCTACACCTTC.

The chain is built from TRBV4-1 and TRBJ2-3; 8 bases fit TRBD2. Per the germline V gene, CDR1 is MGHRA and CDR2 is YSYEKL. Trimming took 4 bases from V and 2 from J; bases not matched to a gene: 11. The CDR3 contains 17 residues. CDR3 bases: TGCGCCAGCAGCCTCCTCACCCAGCGGGGGATCACAGATACGCAGTATTTT. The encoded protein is CASSLLTQRGITDTQYF.